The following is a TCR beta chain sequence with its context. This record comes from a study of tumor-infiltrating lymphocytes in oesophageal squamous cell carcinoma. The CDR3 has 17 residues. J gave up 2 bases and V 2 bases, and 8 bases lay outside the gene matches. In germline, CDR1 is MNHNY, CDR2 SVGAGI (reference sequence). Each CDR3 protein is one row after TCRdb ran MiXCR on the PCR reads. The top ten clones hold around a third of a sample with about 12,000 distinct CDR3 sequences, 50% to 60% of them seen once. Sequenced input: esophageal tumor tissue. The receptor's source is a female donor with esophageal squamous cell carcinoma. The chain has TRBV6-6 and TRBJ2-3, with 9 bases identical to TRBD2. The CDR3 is CASSYHQLAGFTDTQYF. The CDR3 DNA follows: TGTGCCAGCAGTTACCACCAACTAGCGGGTTTCACAGATACGCAGTATTTT.